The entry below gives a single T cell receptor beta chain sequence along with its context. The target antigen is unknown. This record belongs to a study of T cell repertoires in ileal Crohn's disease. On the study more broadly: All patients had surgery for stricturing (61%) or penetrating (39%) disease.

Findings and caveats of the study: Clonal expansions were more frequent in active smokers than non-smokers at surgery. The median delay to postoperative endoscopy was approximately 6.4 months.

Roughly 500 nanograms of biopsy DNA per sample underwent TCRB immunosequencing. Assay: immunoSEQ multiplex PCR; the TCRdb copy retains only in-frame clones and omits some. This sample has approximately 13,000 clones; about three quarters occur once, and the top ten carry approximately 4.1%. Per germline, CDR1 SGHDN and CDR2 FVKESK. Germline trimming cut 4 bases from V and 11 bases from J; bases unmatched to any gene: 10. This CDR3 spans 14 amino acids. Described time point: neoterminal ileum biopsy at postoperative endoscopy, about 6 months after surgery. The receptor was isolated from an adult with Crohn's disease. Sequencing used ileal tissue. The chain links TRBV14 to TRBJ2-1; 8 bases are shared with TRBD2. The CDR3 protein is CASSRVAGSVQQFF. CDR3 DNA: TGTGCCAGCAGCCGGGTAGCGGGATCCGTTCAGCAGTTCTTC.